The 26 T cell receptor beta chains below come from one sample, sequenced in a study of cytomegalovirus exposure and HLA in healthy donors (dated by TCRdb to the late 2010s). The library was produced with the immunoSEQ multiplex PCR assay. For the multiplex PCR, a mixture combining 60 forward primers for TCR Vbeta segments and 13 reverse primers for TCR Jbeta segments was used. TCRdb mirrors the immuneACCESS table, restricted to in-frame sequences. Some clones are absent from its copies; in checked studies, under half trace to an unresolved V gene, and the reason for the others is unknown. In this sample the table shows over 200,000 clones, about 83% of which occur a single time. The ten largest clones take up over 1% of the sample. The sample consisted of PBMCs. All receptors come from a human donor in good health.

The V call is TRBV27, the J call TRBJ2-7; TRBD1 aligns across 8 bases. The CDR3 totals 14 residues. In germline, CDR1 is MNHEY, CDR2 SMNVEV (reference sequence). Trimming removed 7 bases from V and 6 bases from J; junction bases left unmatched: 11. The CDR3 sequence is CASTPWQGAFEQYF. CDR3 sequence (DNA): TGTGCCAGCACCCCCTGGCAGGGGGCGTTCGAGCAGTACTTC.

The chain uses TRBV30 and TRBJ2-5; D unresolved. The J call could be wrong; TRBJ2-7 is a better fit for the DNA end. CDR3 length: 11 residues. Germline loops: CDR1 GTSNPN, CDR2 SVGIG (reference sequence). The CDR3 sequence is CAWLTCYEQYF. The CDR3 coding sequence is TGTGCCTGGCTTACTTGCTACGAGCAGTACTTC.

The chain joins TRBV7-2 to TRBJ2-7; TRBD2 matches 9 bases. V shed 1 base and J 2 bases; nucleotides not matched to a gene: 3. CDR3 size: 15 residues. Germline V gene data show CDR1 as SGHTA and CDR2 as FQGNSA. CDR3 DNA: TGTGCCAGCAGCTTAGACGGGACTAGCACCTACGAGCAGTACTTC. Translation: CASSLDGTSTYEQYF.

CDR3 sequence: CASSPPGTDTQYF. CDR3 DNA sequence: TGTGCCAGCAGCCCTCCGGGTACAGATACGCAGTATTTT. The chain has TRBV28 and TRBJ2-3; no clear D gene. Germline V gene lookup returns CDR1 MDHEN and CDR2 SYDVKM. The CDR3 covers 13 residues. The V end was cut by 6 bases, the J end by 3 bases, with 10 bases between.

The CDR3 DNA reads TGTGCCAGCAGCGGACAGGGGATGAGCTATGGCTACACCTTC. Translation gives CASSGQGMSYGYTF. The chain recombines TRBV5-4 with TRBJ1-2; 9 positions agree with TRBD1. V lost 4 bases, J lost 4 bases, and 5 bases stayed unmatched. This CDR3 contains 14 residues. The germline CDR1 and CDR2 sequences are SGHNT and YYREEE (reference sequence). Full variable domain (rest looked up from reference TRBV5-4 and TRBJ1-2): ETGVTQSPTHLIKTRGQQVTLRCSSQSGHNTVSWYQQALGQGPQFIFQYYREEENGRGNFPPRFSGLQFPNYSSELNVNALELDDSALYLCASSGQGMSYGYTFGSGTRLTVV.

The CDR3: CASSWGLVGETQYF. The CDR3 DNA follows: TGTGCCAGCAGCTGGGGACTAGTAGGAGAGACCCAGTACTTC. V gene TRBV7-8 combines with J gene TRBJ2-5; TRBD2 agrees at 8 bases. In germline, CDR1 is SGHVS, CDR2 FQNEAQ. The CDR3 has 14 residues. Trimming cost V 4 bases and J 4 bases; bases outside gene matches: 5.

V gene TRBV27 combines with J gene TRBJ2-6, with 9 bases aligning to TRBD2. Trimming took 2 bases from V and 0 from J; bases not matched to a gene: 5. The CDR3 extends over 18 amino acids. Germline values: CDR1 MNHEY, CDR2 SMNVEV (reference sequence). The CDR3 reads CASSLRLAGLSGANVLTF. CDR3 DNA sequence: TGTGCCAGCAGTTTACGGCTAGCGGGACTCTCTGGGGCCAACGTCCTGACTTTC.

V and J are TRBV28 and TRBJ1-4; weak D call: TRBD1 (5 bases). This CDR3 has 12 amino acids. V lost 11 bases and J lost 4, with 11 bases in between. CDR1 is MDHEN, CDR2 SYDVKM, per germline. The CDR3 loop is CALGGVNEKLFF. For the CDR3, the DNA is TGTGCCCTCGGAGGGGTTAATGAAAAACTGTTTTTT.

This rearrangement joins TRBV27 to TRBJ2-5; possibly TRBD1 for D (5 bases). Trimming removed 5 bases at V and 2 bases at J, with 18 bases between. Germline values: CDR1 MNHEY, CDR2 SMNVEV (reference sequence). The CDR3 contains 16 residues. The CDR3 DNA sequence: TGTGCCAGCAGTCCCCTCCCTGGCAGGGAACAAGAGACCCAGTACTTC. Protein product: CASSPLPGREQETQYF.

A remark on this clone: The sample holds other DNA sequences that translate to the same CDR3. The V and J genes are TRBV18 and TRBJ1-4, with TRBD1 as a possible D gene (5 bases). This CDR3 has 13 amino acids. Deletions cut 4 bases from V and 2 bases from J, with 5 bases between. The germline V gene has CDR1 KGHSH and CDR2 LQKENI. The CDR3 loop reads CASSRGTNEKLFF. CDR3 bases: TGTGCCAGCTCACGGGGCACTAATGAAAAACTGTTTTTT.

As DNA, the CDR3 is TGTGCCAGCAGTCAAACCGGGACAGGGGTCACTGAAGCTTTCTTT. It translates to CASSQTGTGVTEAFF. The chain combines TRBV6-5 with TRBJ1-1, with 10 bases lining up with TRBD1. From germline, CDR1 is MNHEY and CDR2 SVGAGI. V was clipped by 5 bases and J by 4 bases; unmatched bases: 7. This CDR3 region has 15 residues.

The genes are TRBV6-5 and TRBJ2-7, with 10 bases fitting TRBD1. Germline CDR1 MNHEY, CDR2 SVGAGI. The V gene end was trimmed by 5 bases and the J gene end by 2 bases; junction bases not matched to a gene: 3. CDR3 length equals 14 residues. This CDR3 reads CASSLGQGAYEQYF. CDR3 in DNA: TGTGCCAGCAGTCTAGGACAGGGGGCCTACGAGCAGTACTTC.

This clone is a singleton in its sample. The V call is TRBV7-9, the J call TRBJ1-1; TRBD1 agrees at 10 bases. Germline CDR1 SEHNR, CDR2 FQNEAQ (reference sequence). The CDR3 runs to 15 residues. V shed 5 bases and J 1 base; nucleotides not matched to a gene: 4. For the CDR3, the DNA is TGTGCCAGCAGCAGAGGACAGGGGGGGAACACTGAAGCTTTCTTT. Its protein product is CASSRGQGGNTEAFF. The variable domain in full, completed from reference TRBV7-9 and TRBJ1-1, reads DTGVSQNPRHKITKRGQNVTFRCDPISEHNRLYWYRQTLGQGPEFLTYFQNEAQLEKSRLLSDRFSAERPKGSFSTLEIQRTEQGDSAMYLCASSRGQGGNTEAFFGQGTRLTVV.

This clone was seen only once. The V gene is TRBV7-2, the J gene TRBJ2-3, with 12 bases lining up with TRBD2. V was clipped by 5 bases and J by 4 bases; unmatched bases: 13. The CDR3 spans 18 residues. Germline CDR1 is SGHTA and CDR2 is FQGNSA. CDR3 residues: CASSQLRSSGRAADTQYF. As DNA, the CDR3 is TGTGCCAGCAGCCAGCTCCGCTCTAGCGGGAGGGCAGCAGATACGCAGTATTTT.

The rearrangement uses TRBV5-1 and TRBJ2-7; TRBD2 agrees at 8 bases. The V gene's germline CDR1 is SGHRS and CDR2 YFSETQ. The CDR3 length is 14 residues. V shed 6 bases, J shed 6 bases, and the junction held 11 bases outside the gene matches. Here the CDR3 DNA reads TGCGCCAGCACCCCCTCGGGGGGGCCCGGCGAGCAGTACTTC. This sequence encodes CASTPSGGPGEQYF.

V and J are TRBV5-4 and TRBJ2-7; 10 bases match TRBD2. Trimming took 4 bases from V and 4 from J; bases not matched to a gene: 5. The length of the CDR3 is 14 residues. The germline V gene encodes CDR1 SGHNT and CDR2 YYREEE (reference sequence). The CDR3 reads CASSGTSAGYEQYF. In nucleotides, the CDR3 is TGTGCCAGCAGCGGGACTAGCGCTGGGTACGAGCAGTACTTC.

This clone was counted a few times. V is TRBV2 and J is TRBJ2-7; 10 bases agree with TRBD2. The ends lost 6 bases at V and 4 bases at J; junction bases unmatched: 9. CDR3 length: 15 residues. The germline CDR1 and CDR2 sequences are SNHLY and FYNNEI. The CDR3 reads CASRTVLAGAYEQYF. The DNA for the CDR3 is TGTGCCAGCAGGACCGTGCTAGCGGGAGCTTACGAGCAGTACTTC.

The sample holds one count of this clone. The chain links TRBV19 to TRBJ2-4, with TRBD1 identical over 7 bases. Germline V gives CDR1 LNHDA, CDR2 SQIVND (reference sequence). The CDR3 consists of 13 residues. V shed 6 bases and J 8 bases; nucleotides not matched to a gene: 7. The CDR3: CASRDRDWYIQYF. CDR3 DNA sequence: TGTGCCAGTAGAGACAGGGATTGGTACATTCAGTACTTC.

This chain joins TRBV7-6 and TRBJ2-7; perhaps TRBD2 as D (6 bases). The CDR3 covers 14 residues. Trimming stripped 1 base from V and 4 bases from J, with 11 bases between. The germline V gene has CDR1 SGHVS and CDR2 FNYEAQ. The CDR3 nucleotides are TGTGCCAGCAGCTTAGAGGCGGGGATTTACGAGCAGTACTTC. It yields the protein CASSLEAGIYEQYF.

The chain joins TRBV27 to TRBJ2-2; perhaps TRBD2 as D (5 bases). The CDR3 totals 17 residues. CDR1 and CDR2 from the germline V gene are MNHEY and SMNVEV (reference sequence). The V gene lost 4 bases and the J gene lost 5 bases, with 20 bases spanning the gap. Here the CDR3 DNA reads TGTGCCAGCAGTTACGAACCGGACGCATCGGGGACCGGGGAGCTGTTTTTT. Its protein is CASSYEPDASGTGELFF.

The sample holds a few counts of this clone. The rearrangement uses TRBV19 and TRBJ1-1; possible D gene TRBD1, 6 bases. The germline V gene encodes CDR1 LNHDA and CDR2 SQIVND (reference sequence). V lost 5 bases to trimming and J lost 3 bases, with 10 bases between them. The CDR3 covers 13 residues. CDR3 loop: CASSRRGDTEAFF. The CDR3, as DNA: TGTGCCAGTAGTCGCAGGGGTGACACTGAAGCTTTCTTT.

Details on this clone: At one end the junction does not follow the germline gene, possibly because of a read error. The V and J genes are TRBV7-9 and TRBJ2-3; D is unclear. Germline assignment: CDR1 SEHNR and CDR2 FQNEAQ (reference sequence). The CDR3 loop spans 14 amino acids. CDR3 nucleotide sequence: TGTTCCAGCAGCCCCCGGTCTGCGACAGATACGCAGTATTTT. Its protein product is CSSSPRSATDTQYF.

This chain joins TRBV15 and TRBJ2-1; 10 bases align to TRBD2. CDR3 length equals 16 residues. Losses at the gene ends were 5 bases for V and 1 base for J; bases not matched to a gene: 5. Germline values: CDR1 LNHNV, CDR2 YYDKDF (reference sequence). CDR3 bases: TGTGCCACCAGCGCGAGCGGGAGGGGTTCCTACAATGAGCAGTTCTTC. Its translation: CATSASGRGSYNEQFF.

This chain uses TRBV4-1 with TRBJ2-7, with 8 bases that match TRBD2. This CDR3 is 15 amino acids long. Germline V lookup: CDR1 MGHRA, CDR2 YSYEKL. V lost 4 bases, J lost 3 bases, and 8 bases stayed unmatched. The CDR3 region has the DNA TGCGCCAGCAGCCCAGCCCCGGGACTAGTCTACGAGCAGTACTTC. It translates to CASSPAPGLVYEQYF.

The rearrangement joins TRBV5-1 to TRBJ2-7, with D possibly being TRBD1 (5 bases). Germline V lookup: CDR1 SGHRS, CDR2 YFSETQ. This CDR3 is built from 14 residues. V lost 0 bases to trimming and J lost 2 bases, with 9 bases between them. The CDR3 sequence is CASSLEGRAYEQYF. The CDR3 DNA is TGCGCCAGCAGCTTGGAGGGCAGGGCCTACGAGCAGTACTTC.

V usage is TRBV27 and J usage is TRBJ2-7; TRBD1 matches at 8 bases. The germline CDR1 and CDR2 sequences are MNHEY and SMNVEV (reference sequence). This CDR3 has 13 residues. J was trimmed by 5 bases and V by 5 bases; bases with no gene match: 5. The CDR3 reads CASSLRTGHEQYF. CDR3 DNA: TGTGCCAGCAGTCTCCGGACAGGGCACGAGCAGTACTTC.